This entry lists 21 T cell receptor beta chains sequenced from one sample in a study of cytomegalovirus exposure and HLA in healthy donors. It was with 60 Vbeta and 13 Jbeta primers that the PCR ran. Using immunoSEQ multiplex PCR, the repertoire was profiled, and TCRdb retains in-frame clones only, with some absent. Of about 150,000 clones in the sample, around 80% were seen once. Sequenced material: PBMCs. These receptors were taken from a woman aged 40-49 years in good health and CMV-seropositive.

CDR3 DNA sequence: TGTGCCAGCAGCCCGACAGGGGACAGGGGGCAAATAAACACCATATATTTT. The encoded protein is CASSPTGDRGQINTIYF. The chain has TRBV9 and TRBJ1-3, with 12 bases aligning to TRBD1. V gave up 4 bases and J gave up 6 bases; unmatched junction bases: 11. CDR1 SGDLS and CDR2 YYNGEE come from the germline V gene. This CDR3 contains 17 residues. The full variable domain, in which reference TRBV9 and TRBJ1-3 provide the parts outside the CDR3, is DSGVTQTPKHLITATGQRVTLRCSPRSGDLSVYWYQQSLDQGLQFLIQYYNGEERAKGNILERFSAQQFPDLHSELNLSSLELGDSALYFCASSPTGDRGQINTIYFGEGSWLTVV.

V is TRBV29-1 and J is TRBJ2-5; TRBD2 is a possible D gene (6 bases). CDR3 length: 14 residues. CDR1 and CDR2 from the germline V gene are SQVTM and ANQGSEA. The V gene lost 6 bases and the J gene lost 5 bases, with 19 bases spanning the gap. Here the CDR3 DNA reads TGCAGCGTCTCAGGACTATTGCCTTCGGAGACCCAGTACTTC. Protein product: CSVSGLLPSETQYF.

The chain joins TRBV2 to TRBJ2-7; 12 bases fit TRBD1. V lost 2 bases, J lost 1 base, and 6 bases stayed unmatched. The length of the CDR3 is 17 residues. CDR1 and CDR2 from the germline V gene are SNHLY and FYNNEI. As DNA, the CDR3 is TGTGCCAGCAGTGAAATGGGACAGGGGGCCCTATCCTACGAGCAGTACTTC. Amino acids: CASSEMGQGALSYEQYF.

The rearrangement links TRBV2 to TRBJ2-1; TRBD1 aligns across 7 bases. Germline V gene sequence: CDR1 SNHLY, CDR2 FYNNEI. The CDR3 has 12 amino acids. The CDR3 is CVGTDTYNEQFF. Here the CDR3 DNA reads TGTGTCGGGACAGACACTTACAATGAGCAGTTCTTC.

In this sample, this clone turned up a few times. The chain is built from TRBV10-2 and TRBJ2-7, with a weak D call TRBD1 (6 bases). The germline gives CDR1 WSHSY, CDR2 SAAADI. V lost 6 bases and J lost 5, with 14 bases in between. The CDR3 consists of 13 residues. The CDR3 bases are TGCGCCAGCAGAACAGGGATGAGTAACGAGCAGTACTTC. Its protein product is CASRTGMSNEQYF.

The chain has TRBV28 and TRBJ1-1; weak D call: TRBD1 (6 bases). Germline lookup yields CDR1 MDHEN and CDR2 SYDVKM. The germline V and J ends were trimmed by 6 bases and 4 bases, with 15 bases remaining between them. The CDR3 runs to 14 residues. The CDR3 sequence is CASRSTGRVTEAFF. CDR3 nucleotides: TGTGCCAGCAGGTCTACAGGGCGCGTCACTGAAGCTTTCTTT.

The chain employs TRBV11-2 and TRBJ2-7; TRBD2 matches at 8 bases. V shed 1 base, J shed 0 bases, and the junction held 2 bases outside the gene matches. The CDR3 is 15 amino acids. Per germline, CDR1 SGHAT and CDR2 FQNNGV. In DNA form, the CDR3 reads TGTGCCAGCAGCTTAGCGGGGGGGATCTCCTACGAGCAGTACTTC. Translated: CASSLAGGISYEQYF.

This chain uses TRBV7-9 with TRBJ1-2; 9 bases match TRBD1. Germline V lookup: CDR1 SEHNR, CDR2 FQNEAQ (reference sequence). The CDR3 covers 17 residues. V lost 5 bases and J lost 4; bases outside the gene matches: 14. The CDR3 DNA reads as TGTGCCAGCAGCGTAAGTGGACAGGGGTACTCCGGCTATGGCTACACCTTC. Translating gives CASSVSGQGYSGYGYTF.

This chain joins TRBV5-1 and TRBJ1-4; possible D gene TRBD1, 5 bases. Germline CDR1 SGHRS, CDR2 YFSETQ. This CDR3 region has 14 residues. V shed 3 bases and J shed 6 bases, with 12 bases lying between them. The CDR3 DNA follows: TGCGCCAGCAGCTCTGCGGGGGGTTATGAAAAACTGTTTTTT. This sequence encodes CASSSAGGYEKLFF. The entire variable domain, with the rest obtained from reference TRBV5-1 and TRBJ1-4, is as follows: KAGVTQTPRYLIKTRGQQVTLSCSPISGHRSVSWYQQTPGQGLQFLFEYFSETQRNKGNFPGRFSGRQFSNSRSEMNVSTLELGDSALYLCASSSAGGYEKLFFGSGTQLSVL.

J is TRBJ1-4 and V is TRBV11-2; D is possibly TRBD1 (5 bases). V was trimmed by 7 bases and J by 10 bases, leaving 13 bases between them. The germline gives CDR1 SGHAT, CDR2 FQNNGV. The CDR3 is 12 residues long. This CDR3 reads CASKSGGGKLFF. The CDR3 nucleotides are TGTGCCAGCAAATCTGGGGGGGGAAAACTGTTTTTT. Variable domain in full (rest from reference TRBV11-2 and TRBJ1-4): EAGVAQSPRYKIIEKRQSVAFWCNPISGHATLYWYQQILGQGPKLLIQFQNNGVVDDSQLPKDRFSAERLKGVDSTLKIQPAKLEDSAVYLCASKSGGGKLFFGSGTQLSVL.

This chain uses TRBV10-3 with TRBJ1-2; maybe TRBD1 (6 bases). The CDR3 has 12 residues. V was shortened by 6 bases and J by 2 bases, with 7 bases between the two germline ends. Germline CDR1 is ENHRY and CDR2 is SYGVKD. The CDR3 loop reads CAISQGNYGYTF. CDR3 sequence (DNA): TGTGCCATCAGCCAGGGGAACTATGGCTACACCTTC.

The V and J genes are TRBV2 and TRBJ2-2, with a weak D call TRBD1 (6 bases). The CDR3 extends over 16 amino acids. Trimming took 8 bases from V and 6 from J, leaving 22 bases between them. The germline gives CDR1 SNHLY, CDR2 FYNNEI. CDR3 sequence: CASCPSGSRQAGELFF. The CDR3 DNA follows: TGTGCCAGCTGCCCCTCAGGGTCCCGACAGGCCGGGGAGCTGTTTTTT.

Points on this clone: The junction departs from germline at one end; a sequencing error may be responsible. The V gene is TRBV5-4, the J gene TRBJ2-6; possibly TRBD1 for D (5 bases). Germline-derived CDR1 and CDR2 are SGHNT and YYREEE (reference sequence). CDR3 length: 16 residues. CDR3 DNA: TGTGCCAGCAGCCCTCCCGGACAAGCTGGGGCCAACGGCCTGACTTTC. It translates to CASSPPGQAGANGLTF.

The chain carries TRBV7-2 and TRBJ1-6; no reliable D call. CDR1 and CDR2 from the germline V gene are SGHTA and FQGNSA. The length of the CDR3 is 14 residues. The V end was cut by 7 bases, the J end by 5 bases, with 12 bases between. CDR3 bases: TGTGCCAGCACGCTGGGCCCAGATAATTCACCCCTCCACTTT. It encodes CASTLGPDNSPLHF.

The chain has TRBV2 and TRBJ1-2, with D possibly matching TRBD1 (5 bases). The germline CDR1 and CDR2 sequences are SNHLY and FYNNEI. There are 17 residues in the CDR3. Trimming shortened V by 3 bases and J by 2 bases, and 19 bases separated the two germline ends. In DNA, the CDR3 is TGTGCCAGCAGTGAGCAAGGAGAAGGGTCAGGGAACTATGGCTACACCTTC. This translates into CASSEQGEGSGNYGYTF.

This clone was recorded many times. This chain links TRBV4-2 with TRBJ1-5; TRBD1 might be the D (5 bases). Germline lookup yields CDR1 LGHNA and CDR2 YNFKEQ. V lost 1 base, J lost 2 bases, and 9 bases lay in between. There are 15 residues in the CDR3. CDR3 loop: CASSQAGGGNQPQHF. CDR3 DNA sequence: TGTGCCAGCAGCCAAGCCGGGGGGGGCAATCAGCCCCAGCATTTT.

The rearrangement joins TRBV7-3 to TRBJ2-5; 7 nucleotides agree with TRBD1. The CDR3 covers 14 residues. The germline CDR1 and CDR2 sequences are SGHTA and FQGTGA. The ends lost 5 bases at V and 5 bases at J; junction bases unmatched: 8. CDR3 loop: CASSPTGAEETQYF. CDR3 bases: TGTGCCAGCAGCCCAACAGGGGCCGAGGAGACCCAGTACTTC.

The chain employs TRBV6-1 and TRBJ2-5; D remains unclear. The CDR3 consists of 14 residues. The V end lost 6 bases, the J end lost 5 bases, and 16 bases lay between the germline ends. CDR1 and CDR2 (germline): MNHNS, SASEGT. The CDR3 here is CASSLNPTGETQYF. The CDR3 DNA reads TGTGCCAGCAGCCTGAATCCTACCGGGGAGACCCAGTACTTC.

The table lists this clone with a few counts. The J gene is TRBJ1-1, the V gene TRBV5-4; the D gene is possibly TRBD1 (6 bases). The germline V gene has CDR1 SGHNT and CDR2 YYREEE (reference sequence). The CDR3 loop spans 14 amino acids. V was pared by 0 bases and J by 2 bases, with 8 bases between. CDR3 DNA sequence: TGTGCCAGCAGCTTGGTGGACAGAAACACTGAAGCTTTCTTT. Amino acid sequence: CASSLVDRNTEAFF.

The rearrangement links TRBV4-3 to TRBJ1-2; a possible D gene is TRBD1 (6 bases). In germline, CDR1 is LGHNA, CDR2 YSLEER. This CDR3 region has 16 residues. V was clipped by 0 bases and J by 5 bases, with 16 bases between them. DNA of the CDR3: TGCGCCAGCAGCCAAGATCTGGCCAGGGGAAATTATGGCTACACCTTC. The encoded protein is CASSQDLARGNYGYTF.

The chain joins TRBV11-1 to TRBJ1-1; 8 bases fit TRBD1. CDR3 length: 13 residues. Germline V gives CDR1 SGHAT, CDR2 FQDESV (reference sequence). V shed 2 bases, J shed 5 bases, and the junction held 1 base outside the gene matches. The CDR3 DNA reads TGTGCCAGCAGCTTACAGGGGGCAACTGAAGCTTTCTTT. Residues: CASSLQGATEAFF.